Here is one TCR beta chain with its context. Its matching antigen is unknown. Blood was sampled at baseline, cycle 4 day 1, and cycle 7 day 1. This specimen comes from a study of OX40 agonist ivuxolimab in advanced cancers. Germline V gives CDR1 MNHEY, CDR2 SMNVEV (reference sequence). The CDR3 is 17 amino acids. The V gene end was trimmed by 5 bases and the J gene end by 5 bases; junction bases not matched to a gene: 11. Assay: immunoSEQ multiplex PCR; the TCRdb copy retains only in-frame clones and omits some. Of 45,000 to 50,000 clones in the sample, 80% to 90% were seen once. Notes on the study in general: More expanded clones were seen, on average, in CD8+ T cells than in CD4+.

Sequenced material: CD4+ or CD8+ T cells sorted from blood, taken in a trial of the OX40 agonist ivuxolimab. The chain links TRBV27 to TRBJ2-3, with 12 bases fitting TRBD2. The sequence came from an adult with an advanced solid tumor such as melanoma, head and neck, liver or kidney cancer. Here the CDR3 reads CASSPMTSGSVEDTQYF. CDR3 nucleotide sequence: TGTGCCAGCAGTCCTATGACTAGCGGGAGCGTGGAAGATACGCAGTATTTT.